Below, one TCR beta chain is given with its context. The sample originates from a study of T cell changes during pregnancy in multiple sclerosis. The V segment lost 3 bases and the J segment 4 bases; nucleotides outside the gene matches: 9. The CDR3 spans 15 residues. Germline CDR1 reads GTSNPN; CDR2 reads SVGIG (reference sequence). The repertoire was sequenced with immunoSEQ multiplex PCR; TCRdb's copy has only in-frame clones and lacks some. The data contain around 51,000 clones, approximately 94% of them singletons. The TCR comes from a female donor with multiple sclerosis, enrolled in a pregnancy study. The rearrangement links TRBV30 to TRBJ1-2; the match to TRBD1 covers 9 bases. This sample comprised CD4+ T cells from peripheral blood mononuclear cells, obtained in the second trimester of pregnancy. CDR3 loop: CAWSPGQGDSYGYTF. The CDR3 nucleotides read TGTGCCTGGAGCCCGGGACAGGGAGATAGCTATGGCTACACCTTC. The whole variable domain, filled in from reference TRBV30 and TRBJ1-2, reads SQTIHQWPATLVQPVGSPLSLECTVEGTSNPNLYWYRQAAGRGLQLLFYSVGIGQISSEVPQNLSASRPQDRQFILSSKKLLLSDSGFYLCAWSPGQGDSYGYTFGSGTRLTVV.